Sequencing of this T cell receptor (beta chain) was carried out in a study of blood T cell repertoires in COVID-19. Study in general: The analysed material was cDNA or gDNA that came from T cells, B-cell-depleted T cells, or PBMCs.

The germline V gene encodes CDR1 MDHEN and CDR2 SYDVKM. V dropped 1 base and J dropped 8 bases, with 14 bases sitting between them. This CDR3 has 15 residues. The assay was immunoSEQ multiplex PCR, and TCRdb's table has in-frame clones only and misses some. The sample shows around 150,000 clones, more than 80% of them seen only once. Sequenced: peripheral blood. The V gene is TRBV28, the J gene TRBJ1-4, with unresolved D. The sequence was collected from a human donor in a cohort sampled during active COVID-19. The CDR3 sequence is CASSLSGSKREKLFF. As DNA, the CDR3 is TGTGCCAGCAGTTTATCTGGGAGCAAGCGGGAAAAACTGTTTTTT. The full variable domain, rest sourced from reference TRBV28 and TRBJ1-4, is DVKVTQSSRYLVKRTGEKVFLECVQDMDHENMFWYRQDPGLGLRLIYFSYDVKMKEKGDIPEGYSVSREKKERFSLILESASTNQTSMYLCASSLSGSKREKLFFGSGTQLSVL.